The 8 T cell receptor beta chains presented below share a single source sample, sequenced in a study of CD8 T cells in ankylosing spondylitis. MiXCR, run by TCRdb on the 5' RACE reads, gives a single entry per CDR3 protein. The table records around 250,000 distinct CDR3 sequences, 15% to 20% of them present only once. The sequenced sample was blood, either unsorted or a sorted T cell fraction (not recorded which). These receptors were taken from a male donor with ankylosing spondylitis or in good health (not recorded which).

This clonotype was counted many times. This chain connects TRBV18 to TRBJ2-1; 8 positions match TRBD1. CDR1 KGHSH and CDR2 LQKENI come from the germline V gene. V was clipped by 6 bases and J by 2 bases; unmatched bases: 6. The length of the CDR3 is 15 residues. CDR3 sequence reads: CASSPNRGAYNEQFF. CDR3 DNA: TGTGCCAGCTCGCCGAACAGGGGGGCCTACAATGAGCAGTTCTTC.

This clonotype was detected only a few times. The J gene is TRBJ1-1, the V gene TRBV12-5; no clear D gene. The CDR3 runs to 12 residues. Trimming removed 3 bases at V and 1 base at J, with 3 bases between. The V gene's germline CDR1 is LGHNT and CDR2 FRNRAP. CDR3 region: CASGLWNTEAFF. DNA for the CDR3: TGTGCTAGTGGTTTATGGAACACTGAAGCTTTCTTT. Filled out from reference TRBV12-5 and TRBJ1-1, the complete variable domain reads DARVTQTPRHKVTEMGQEVTMRCQPILGHNTVFWYRQTMMQGLELLAYFRNRAPLDDSGMPKDRFSAEMPDATLATLKIQPSEPRDSAVYFCASGLWNTEAFFGQGTRLTVV.

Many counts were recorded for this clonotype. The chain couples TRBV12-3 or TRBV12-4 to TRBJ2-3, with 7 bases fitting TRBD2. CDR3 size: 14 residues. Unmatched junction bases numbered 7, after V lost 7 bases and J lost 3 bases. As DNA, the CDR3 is TGTGCCAGCACCCGGGGAGGGGAAACAGATACGCAGTATTTT. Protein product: CASTRGGETDTQYF.

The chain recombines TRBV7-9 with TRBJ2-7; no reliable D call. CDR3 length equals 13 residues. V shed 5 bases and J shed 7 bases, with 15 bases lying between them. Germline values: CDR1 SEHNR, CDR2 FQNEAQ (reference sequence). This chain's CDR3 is CASSAPPGFEQYF. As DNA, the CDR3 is TGTGCCAGCAGCGCGCCGCCGGGTTTTGAGCAGTACTTC.

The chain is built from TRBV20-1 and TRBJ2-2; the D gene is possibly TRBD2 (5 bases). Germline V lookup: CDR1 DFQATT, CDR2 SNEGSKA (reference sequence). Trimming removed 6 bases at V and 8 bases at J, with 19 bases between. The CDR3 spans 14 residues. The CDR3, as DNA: TGCAGTGCCTCGAGAACCGGGATGCTTGGGGAGCTGTTTTTT. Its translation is CSASRTGMLGELFF.

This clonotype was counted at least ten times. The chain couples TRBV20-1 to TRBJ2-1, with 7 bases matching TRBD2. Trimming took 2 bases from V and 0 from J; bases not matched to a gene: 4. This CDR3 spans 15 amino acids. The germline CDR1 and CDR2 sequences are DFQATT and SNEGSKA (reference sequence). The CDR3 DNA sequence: TGCAGTGCTAGAACCCCGGGGGGCTCCTACAATGAGCAGTTCTTC. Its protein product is CSARTPGGSYNEQFF.

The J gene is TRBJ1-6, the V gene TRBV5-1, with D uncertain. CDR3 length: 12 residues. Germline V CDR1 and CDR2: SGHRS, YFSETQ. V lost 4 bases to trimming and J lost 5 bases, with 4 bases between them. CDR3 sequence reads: CASSENNSPLHF. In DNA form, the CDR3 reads TGCGCCAGCAGCGAGAATAATTCACCCCTCCACTTT.

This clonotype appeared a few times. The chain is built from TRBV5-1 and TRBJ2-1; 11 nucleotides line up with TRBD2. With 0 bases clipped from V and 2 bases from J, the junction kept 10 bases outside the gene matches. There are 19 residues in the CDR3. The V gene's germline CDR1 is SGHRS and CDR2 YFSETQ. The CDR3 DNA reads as TGCGCCAGCAGCTTGGATGGTGGCCTAGCGGGAGGCACCTACAATGAGCAGTTCTTC. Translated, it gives CASSLDGGLAGGTYNEQFF.